Described below is a single TCR beta chain sequence and its context. The target antigen is unknown. The protocol was immunoSEQ multiplex PCR, while the TCRdb copy is restricted to in-frame clones and leaves out a portion. The sample has about 11,000 clones; roughly four fifths are singletons. Tumor samples were taken before definitive surgery or chemotherapy. The CDR3 contains 16 residues. From germline, CDR1 is SGHRS and CDR2 YFSETQ. After removal of 4 bases from V and 3 bases from J, the junction contained 8 bases not matched to a gene. This specimen comes from a study of high-grade serous ovarian cancer treatment subgroups. Study details: On average, roughly 14,000 reads and 7,494 unique TCR beta rearrangements were obtained per sample. Study outcomes and limitations: TCR relatedness rose with neoantigen level and trended with mutation load. Tumors within one patient showed repertoire similarity of roughly 0.1 to 0.8. Repertoire analysis covered CDR3 alone, not CDR1 or CDR2.

The sequencing sample was made of tumor tissue. The chain combines TRBV5-1 with TRBJ2-1; 9 bases match TRBD2. This TCR came from a human donor with high-grade serous ovarian cancer. The CDR3 loop is CASSPIAGAGYNEQFF. In DNA form, the CDR3 reads TGCGCCAGCAGCCCAATAGCGGGAGCGGGCTACAATGAGCAGTTCTTC.